Each of the 21 T cell receptor beta chains below was sequenced from the same sample in a study of blood T cell repertoires in COVID-19. Sequencing was performed with immunoSEQ multiplex PCR; in TCRdb, only in-frame clones are kept and a portion is missing. The data hold roughly 300,000 clones, with roughly 85% observed a single time. The sample comprised PBMCs or T cells enriched from blood (not recorded which). These receptors came from a middle-aged woman with acute COVID-19.

This clone is a singleton in its sample. The chain uses TRBV10-3 and TRBJ2-3; D may be TRBD2 (7 bases). The CDR3 is 15 amino acids. The V end lost 7 bases, the J end lost 2 bases, and 16 bases lay between the germline ends. CDR1 and CDR2 from the germline V gene are ENHRY and SYGVKD. CDR3: CAIMGASGTTDTQYF. The CDR3 DNA follows: TGTGCCATCATGGGGGCTAGCGGAACCACAGATACGCAGTATTTT.

V and J are TRBV7-9 and TRBJ2-2; TRBD1 agrees at 7 bases. V trimming: 4 bases; J trimming: 4 bases; junction bases outside the gene matches: 9. Germline-derived CDR1 and CDR2 are SEHNR and FQNEAQ (reference sequence). The CDR3 spans 16 residues. The CDR3 spells CASSSPNHRGTGELFF. The CDR3 DNA sequence: TGTGCCAGCAGCTCACCAAACCACAGGGGCACCGGGGAGCTGTTTTTT.

This chain uses TRBV12-5 with TRBJ2-3, with 8 bases fitting TRBD1. The CDR3 has 12 residues. V was pared by 7 bases and J by 13 bases, with 10 bases of the junction left unmatched. Germline CDR1 LGHNT, CDR2 FRNRAP. The CDR3: CASALEETGEYF. CDR3 nucleotides: TGTGCTAGTGCCCTGGAGGAGACAGGGGAGTATTTT.

Points on this clone: Different DNA sequences within this sample yield the same CDR3. The V and J genes are TRBV5-4 and TRBJ2-7, with 8 bases that match TRBD1. Germline V lookup: CDR1 SGHNT, CDR2 YYREEE (reference sequence). The CDR3 has 13 residues. Trimming cost V 5 bases and J 0 bases; bases outside gene matches: 1. The CDR3 DNA sequence: TGTGCCAGCAGAGGACAGGGCTCCTACGAGCAGTACTTC. It codes for CASRGQGSYEQYF.

Only one count was recorded for this clone. CDR3 DNA sequence: TGCGCCAGCAGCTTACGGAGGACTGGCAATCAGCCCCAGCATTTT. Encoded protein: CASSLRRTGNQPQHF. This chain connects TRBV5-1 to TRBJ1-5; D call uncertain. The CDR3 length is 15 residues. CDR1 SGHRS and CDR2 YFSETQ come from the germline V gene. The V end was cut by 2 bases, the J end by 2 bases, with 11 bases between.

V is TRBV25-1 and J is TRBJ1-3; D is perhaps TRBD1 (5 bases). V lost 4 bases and J 0 bases, leaving 7 bases between the germline ends. The CDR3 is 14 residues long. Germline V gene sequence: CDR1 MGHDK, CDR2 SYGVNS. The CDR3 sequence is CASSGGRSGNTIYF. The CDR3 region has the DNA TGTGCCAGCAGTGGGGGCCGCTCTGGAAACACCATATATTTT.

The chain combines TRBV11-1 with TRBJ2-6, with TRBD1 matching 9 bases. V lost 6 bases to trimming and J lost 4 bases; unmatched junction nucleotides: 7. The CDR3 spans 16 residues. Germline lookup yields CDR1 SGHAT and CDR2 FQDESV (reference sequence). The chain's CDR3 is CASSSGTGFGANVLTF. The CDR3 bases are TGTGCCAGCAGTTCCGGGACAGGGTTCGGGGCCAACGTCCTGACTTTC.

The V call is TRBV6-5, the J call TRBJ1-2; 7 nucleotides agree with TRBD1. This CDR3 comprises 13 residues. Unmatched junction bases numbered 5, after V lost 6 bases and J lost 4 bases. Germline V gives CDR1 MNHEY, CDR2 SVGAGI. CDR3 loop: CASSRDRFYGYTF. CDR3 DNA: TGTGCCAGCAGCCGGGACAGATTCTATGGCTACACCTTC.

This clone was detected once. The chain uses TRBV2 and TRBJ2-1; 12 bases are shared with TRBD2. Germline lookup yields CDR1 SNHLY and CDR2 FYNNEI. J lost 6 bases, V lost 2 bases, and 5 bases had no gene match. The CDR3 is 16 residues long. CDR3 amino acids: CASSEQTSGSGNEQFF. The CDR3 DNA sequence: TGTGCCAGCAGTGAACAGACTAGCGGGAGCGGCAATGAGCAGTTCTTC.

The CDR3 DNA reads TGTGCCAGCAGCCTGGGACTCCTCCAAGAGACCCAGTACTTC. Amino acid sequence: CASSLGLLQETQYF. The gene calls are TRBV3-1 (or the pseudogene TRBV3-2) and TRBJ2-5; D might be TRBD2 (6 bases). Germline V gene sequence: CDR1 LGHDT, CDR2 YNNKEL (reference sequence). V lost 4 bases and J lost 1, with 10 bases in between. This CDR3 spans 14 amino acids.

This clone was seen more than once but under ten times. V and J are TRBV9 and TRBJ1-4; 8 bases match TRBD1. The germline V gene has CDR1 SGDLS and CDR2 YYNGEE. CDR3 length: 19 residues. Germline trimming cut 0 bases from V and 3 bases from J; bases unmatched to any gene: 13. The CDR3 sequence: CASSVGTGGIGAANEKLFF. For the CDR3, the DNA is TGTGCCAGCAGCGTAGGCACAGGGGGAATCGGAGCTGCTAATGAAAAACTGTTTTTT.

This chain links TRBV4-3 with TRBJ2-3; possibly TRBD2 for D (6 bases). The V gene's germline CDR1 is LGHNA and CDR2 YSLEER. CDR3 size: 16 residues. V lost 0 bases and J 2 bases, leaving 12 bases between the germline ends. The CDR3 spells CASSQEFSGFTDTQYF. CDR3 DNA: TGCGCCAGCAGCCAAGAGTTTAGCGGTTTCACAGATACGCAGTATTTT.

This chain uses TRBV6-2 or TRBV6-3 with TRBJ1-5; D is undetermined. CDR3 length: 16 amino acids. Germline CDR1 MNHEY, CDR2 SVGEGT. The germline V and J ends were trimmed by 4 bases and 0 bases, with 13 bases remaining between them. CDR3 sequence reads: CASSSKHPGSNQPQHF. The CDR3 DNA follows: TGTGCCAGCAGTTCGAAACACCCAGGTAGCAATCAGCCCCAGCATTTT.

The chain recombines TRBV7-9 with TRBJ1-2, with TRBD1 matching 8 bases. This CDR3 has 15 amino acids. The junction had 5 bases not matched to a gene; V was cut back by 5 bases and J by 0 bases. The germline CDR1 and CDR2 sequences are SEHNR and FQNEAQ (reference sequence). This chain's CDR3 is CASSGQGVANYGYTF. The CDR3 DNA follows: TGTGCCAGCAGCGGACAGGGCGTAGCTAACTATGGCTACACCTTC.

The chain is built from TRBV28 and TRBJ1-2; weak D call: TRBD1 (6 bases). Trimming left V 6 bases short and J 4 bases short, with 12 bases between. Germline V lookup: CDR1 MDHEN, CDR2 SYDVKM. The CDR3 totals 13 residues. CDR3 sequence reads: CASRLRQAYGYTF. In DNA, the CDR3 is TGTGCCAGCAGACTCCGACAGGCCTATGGCTACACCTTC.

In this sample, this clone turned up once. DNA of the CDR3: TGTGCCAGCAGCCTCTTTAAAGGACAGATTAACACCGGGGAGCTGTTTTTT. This sequence encodes CASSLFKGQINTGELFF. The rearrangement uses TRBV11-2 and TRBJ2-2; D may be TRBD1 (6 bases). The V gene's germline CDR1 is SGHAT and CDR2 FQNNGV. V was pared by 5 bases and J by 2 bases, with 18 bases between. CDR3 size: 17 residues.

V gene TRBV9 combines with J gene TRBJ1-6; weak D call: TRBD1 (6 bases). The V gene's germline CDR1 is SGDLS and CDR2 YYNGEE. V lost 1 base to trimming and J lost 12 bases, with 14 bases between them. There are 14 residues in the CDR3. Written as DNA, the CDR3 is TGTGCCAGCAGCGTAACAACAGGGAGTTTACCCCTCCACTTT. Its translation: CASSVTTGSLPLHF. Filled out from reference TRBV9 and TRBJ1-6, the complete variable domain reads DSGVTQTPKHLITATGQRVTLRCSPRSGDLSVYWYQQSLDQGLQFLIQYYNGEERAKGNILERFSAQQFPDLHSELNLSSLELGDSALYFCASSVTTGSLPLHFGNGTRLTVT.

The gene calls are TRBV28 and TRBJ2-3; 10 positions match TRBD1. CDR1 MDHEN and CDR2 SYDVKM come from the germline V gene. The V gene end was trimmed by 5 bases and the J gene end by 4 bases; junction bases not matched to a gene: 12. The CDR3 is 17 residues long. CDR3 amino acids: CASSAPGQGSFADTQYF. The CDR3 DNA follows: TGTGCCAGCAGTGCCCCGGGACAGGGGAGTTTCGCAGATACGCAGTATTTT.

The chain recombines TRBV4-3 with TRBJ1-4; D is unresolved. Germline V lookup: CDR1 LGHNA, CDR2 YSLEER. The CDR3 covers 15 residues. V lost 0 bases, J lost 7 bases, and 12 bases lay in between. CDR3 DNA: TGCGCCAGCAGCCAAGATCGCGGGTTCGGTGAAAAACTGTTTTTT. Its protein product is CASSQDRGFGEKLFF.

Only a few counts were recorded for this clone. V gene TRBV19 combines with J gene TRBJ2-4; the match to TRBD1 covers 9 bases. This CDR3 comprises 16 residues. Germline lookup yields CDR1 LNHDA and CDR2 SQIVND (reference sequence). The V gene end was trimmed by 4 bases and the J gene end by 9 bases; junction bases not matched to a gene: 13. The CDR3 bases are TGTGCCAGTAGTACCCCCGGGACAGGGTTTGAGGGCATTCAGTACTTC. Translated, it gives CASSTPGTGFEGIQYF.

The chain links TRBV27 to TRBJ1-5; TRBD1 might be the D (5 bases). The V gene lost 3 bases and the J gene lost 2 bases, with 14 bases spanning the gap. Looked up from germline, CDR1 is MNHEY and CDR2 is SMNVEV (reference sequence). CDR3 length: 16 residues. The CDR3 reads CASSFTIGTGNQPQHF. DNA of the CDR3: TGTGCCAGCAGTTTTACTATTGGGACTGGCAATCAGCCCCAGCATTTT.